This TCR beta chain was observed in a study of T cells after posttransplantation cyclophosphamide. In this sample, this clone turned up many times. What it binds is unknown. Study observations and caveats: Tissue-infiltrating T cells from skin or gut overlapped little with blood T cells. Recipient CMV seropositivity and CMV reactivation strongly tracked TRB clonality. Later blood repertoires were often dominated by clones from the donor CD8+ memory compartment.

The CDR3 extends over 18 amino acids. Germline CDR1 and CDR2: SNHLY and FYNNEI. The junction had 13 bases not matched to a gene; V was cut back by 2 bases and J by 4 bases. Produced via immunoSEQ multiplex PCR; TCRdb's table is partial and in-frame only. The sample has about 39,000 clones, none seen only once. The genes are TRBV2 and TRBJ1-3, with 8 bases lining up with TRBD1. The source is a woman aged 50 to 65 in good health and a related stem cell transplant donor. The sample comprised PBMCs. As DNA, the CDR3 is TGTGCCAGCAGTGAAAGGGGACAGGTCACCGCTGCGGGAAACACCATATATTTT. Translating gives CASSERGQVTAAGNTIYF. The whole variable domain, filled in from reference TRBV2 and TRBJ1-3, reads EPEVTQTPSHQVTQMGQEVILRCVPISNHLYFYWYRQILGQKVEFLVSFYNNEISEKSEIFDDQFSVERPDGSNFTLKIRSTKLEDSAMYFCASSERGQVTAAGNTIYFGEGSWLTVV.